The 14 T cell receptor beta chains below come from one sample, sequenced in a study of blood T cell repertoires in COVID-19 (dated by TCRdb to 2019 to 2021). Library preparation was by the immunoSEQ multiplex PCR assay. Entries here come from immuneACCESS through TCRdb and include only in-frame sequences with V and J called. Some clones fail to appear in such tables; in the studies checked, an unresolved V gene covers under half of the shortfall, and the cause of the remainder is unknown. The sample table shows some 150,000 clones, and approximately 86% are seen once. The ten largest account for about 3.5% of the sample. The sequenced sample was peripheral blood. These receptors originate from a man between 65 and 85 years old with acute or convalescent COVID-19.

The V gene is TRBV19, the J gene TRBJ1-2; possible D gene TRBD1, 6 bases. Between the trimmed V and J ends, which lost 4 bases and 7 bases, there was a span of 16 bases. Germline-derived CDR1 and CDR2 are LNHDA and SQIVND (reference sequence). The CDR3 is 14 residues long. This CDR3 is CASSRRTDFSGYTF. The DNA of the CDR3 is TGTGCCAGTAGTAGAAGGACAGACTTCTCTGGCTACACCTTC.

The chain joins TRBV3-1 (or the pseudogene TRBV3-2) to TRBJ2-5, with 7 bases matching TRBD2. J lost 3 bases, V lost 3 bases, and 16 bases had no gene match. There are 18 residues in the CDR3. Germline V gives CDR1 LGHDT, CDR2 YNNKEL (reference sequence). The CDR3 is CASSQLTSSGREKETQYF. In nucleotides, the CDR3 is TGTGCCAGCAGCCAGTTAACGTCTAGCGGAAGAGAGAAAGAGACCCAGTACTTC.

The chain carries TRBV11-2 and TRBJ1-6; a possible D gene is TRBD1 (5 bases). Trimming left V 1 base short and J 4 bases short, with 14 bases between. This CDR3 comprises 17 residues. CDR1 SGHAT and CDR2 FQNNGV come from the germline V gene. The chain's CDR3 is CASSLGVLGGYNSPLHF. In DNA, the CDR3 is TGTGCCAGCAGCTTAGGGGTTTTGGGGGGTTATAATTCACCCCTCCACTTT.

The rearrangement uses TRBV10-1 and TRBJ1-1; 9 nucleotides align to TRBD1. CDR1 and CDR2 (germline): WNHNN, SYGVQD (reference sequence). The CDR3 contains 14 residues. Unmatched junction bases numbered 3, after V lost 2 bases and J lost 5 bases. CDR3 residues: CASSERTGETEAFF. Written as DNA, the CDR3 is TGCGCCAGCAGTGAGCGGACAGGGGAGACTGAAGCTTTCTTT.

The chain recombines TRBV18 with TRBJ2-7; no reliable D call. The CDR3 is 15 residues long. Germline assignment: CDR1 KGHSH and CDR2 LQKENI. Deletions cut 0 bases from V and 1 base from J, with 10 bases between. The CDR3 DNA follows: TGTGCCAGCTCACCACCGGGTTCCGGGTCCTACGAGCAGTACTTC. Amino acids: CASSPPGSGSYEQYF. Combining the CDR3 with reference TRBV18 and TRBJ2-7 gives the whole variable domain NAGVMQNPRHLVRRRGQEARLRCSPMKGHSHVYWYRQLPEEGLKFMVYLQKENIIDESGMPKERFSAEFPKEGPSILRIQQVVRGDSAAYFCASSPPGSGSYEQYFGPGTRLTVT.

The rearrangement links TRBV6-1 to TRBJ1-2; D remains unclear. The germline V gene has CDR1 MNHNS and CDR2 SASEGT. Trimming stripped 3 bases from V and 6 bases from J, with 11 bases between. CDR3 length: 13 amino acids. In DNA form, the CDR3 reads TGTGCCAGCAGTGACATAAGAAACAATGGCTACACCTTC. It encodes CASSDIRNNGYTF.

CDR3 region: CASSYPRPETFPYGYTF. The DNA of the CDR3 is TGTGCCAGCAGTTACCCCCGTCCCGAGACTTTTCCCTATGGCTACACCTTC. J is TRBJ1-2 and V is TRBV6-2 or TRBV6-3; unclear D gene. Germline assignment: CDR1 MNHEY and CDR2 SVGEGT. Trimming stripped 2 bases from V and 4 bases from J, with 20 bases between. This CDR3 is 17 amino acids long.

The chain carries TRBV6-6 and TRBJ2-7; no clear D gene. Between the trimmed V and J ends, which lost 4 bases and 8 bases, there was a span of 15 bases. This CDR3 comprises 13 residues. Germline V lookup: CDR1 MNHNY, CDR2 SVGAGI (reference sequence). CDR3 DNA sequence: TGTGCCAGCAGTTTCCAACAGTCTGGTAAGCAGTACTTC. This codes for CASSFQQSGKQYF.

V usage is TRBV5-1 and J usage is TRBJ1-4, with D possibly being TRBD1 (6 bases). The germline CDR1 and CDR2 sequences are SGHRS and YFSETQ. Trimming stripped 2 bases from V and 3 bases from J, with 17 bases between. The CDR3 has 17 amino acids. DNA of the CDR3: TGCGCCAGCAGCTTTGCCCGGGGCAGGGGAGCTAATGAAAAACTGTTTTTT. It translates to CASSFARGRGANEKLFF.

The chain links TRBV28 to TRBJ2-2; D remains ambiguous. CDR1 MDHEN and CDR2 SYDVKM come from the germline V gene. The CDR3 is 16 amino acids. V lost 4 bases and J lost 0, with 12 bases in between. The CDR3 DNA follows: TGTGCCAGCAGTTCCTCTGGAGCCCCGAACACCGGGGAGCTGTTTTTT. Translating gives CASSSSGAPNTGELFF.

The chain recombines TRBV6-5 with TRBJ2-5; TRBD1 matches 8 bases. Germline V gene sequence: CDR1 MNHEY, CDR2 SVGAGI. Trimming at V came to 6 bases and at J to 3 bases, leaving 9 bases not matched to a gene. The CDR3 covers 15 residues. The CDR3 here is CASSPNQGAEETQYF. DNA for the CDR3: TGTGCCAGCAGCCCGAATCAGGGGGCCGAAGAGACCCAGTACTTC.

The chain has TRBV7-6 and TRBJ2-7; maybe TRBD2 (7 bases). Deletions cut 1 base from V and 2 bases from J, with 15 bases between. Germline V CDR1 and CDR2: SGHVS, FNYEAQ. The CDR3 contains 16 residues. The CDR3 spells CASSLGPRGPTYEQYF. The CDR3 DNA reads as TGTGCCAGCAGCTTAGGGCCGCGGGGGCCCACCTACGAGCAGTACTTC.

V usage is TRBV7-6 and J usage is TRBJ1-4; D ambiguous. V lost 5 bases and J 4 bases, leaving 14 bases between the germline ends. The germline CDR1 and CDR2 sequences are SGHVS and FNYEAQ. The CDR3 is made up of 15 amino acids. Written as DNA, the CDR3 is TGTGCCAGCAGCCCTTTACGAGGATTTAATGAAAAACTGTTTTTT. The encoded protein is CASSPLRGFNEKLFF.

This chain connects TRBV4-1 to TRBJ2-2; tentatively, D is TRBD2 (5 bases). The CDR3 totals 13 residues. V was shortened by 5 bases and J by 5 bases, with 9 bases between the two germline ends. From germline, CDR1 is MGHRA and CDR2 YSYEKL. The CDR3 reads CASSKIATGELFF. DNA for the CDR3: TGCGCCAGCAGCAAAATAGCGACCGGGGAGCTGTTTTTT.